This TCR beta chain is drawn from a study of beta chain features in type 1 diabetes. Whole-study findings and limits: TCRB CDR3s from Type 1 diabetes patients were moderately but significantly shorter in all four CD4+ subsets. Patients' naive, central memory and regulatory TCRB repertoires appeared more alike than those of healthy donors.

This clone was seen more than once but under ten times. The antigen is undetermined. The study reverse transcribed the entire isolated RNA, so it sequenced expressed TCRB transcripts. Profiled with immunoSEQ multiplex PCR; TCRdb holds only in-frame clones, not every one. The data show 500,000 to 800,000 clones, with around 11% seen just once and roughly 0.11% held by the top ten. CD4+ naive, central memory, regulatory and stem cell-like memory cells were sorted via CD45RO/CCR7/CD25/CD127/CD95/CD27. CDR3 size: 15 residues. Germline CDR1 is KGHSH and CDR2 is LQKENI. J lost 6 bases, V lost 0 bases, and 4 bases had no gene match.

The sequenced sample was naive CD4+ T cells from blood. The receptor was derived from a man under 40 with type 1 diabetes. V gene TRBV18 combines with J gene TRBJ2-1, with 8 positions matching TRBD1. The CDR3 is CASSPPSQGANEQFF. DNA of the CDR3: TGTGCCAGCTCACCACCGAGCCAGGGGGCCAATGAGCAGTTCTTC. Using reference TRBV18 and TRBJ2-1 for the parts outside the CDR3, the full variable domain is NAGVMQNPRHLVRRRGQEARLRCSPMKGHSHVYWYRQLPEEGLKFMVYLQKENIIDESGMPKERFSAEFPKEGPSILRIQQVVRGDSAAYFCASSPPSQGANEQFFGPGTRLTVL.